The clone carrying this T cell receptor (beta chain) was seen more than once but under ten times. The antigen remains unidentified. Only in-frame clones appear in the TCRdb table, and some are missing; sequencing was by immunoSEQ multiplex PCR. The sample yields about 52,000 clones, around 87% seen once. This record comes from a study of T cells in localized non-small cell lung cancer. Findings and caveats of the study: Adjacent lung tissue had a median roughly 52 of the top 100 clones found in the tumor.

J gave up 10 bases and V 5 bases, and 10 bases lay outside the gene matches. This CDR3 has 13 residues. CDR1 is SGHDN, CDR2 FVKESK, per germline. The source is a female donor with stage II lung adenocarcinoma. The input for sequencing was PBMCs, taken before any cancer treatment. The rearrangement joins TRBV14 to TRBJ1-1; TRBD1 agrees at 7 bases. The CDR3 DNA follows: TGTGCCAGCAGCAACATGCGGACAGGACGAGCTTTCTTT. Amino acid sequence: CASSNMRTGRAFF.